The 2 T cell receptor beta chains presented below share a single source sample, sequenced in a study of blood T cell repertoires in COVID-19. Clones were read by immunoSEQ multiplex PCR, and TCRdb kept only the in-frame ones, dropping some. The sample consists of roughly 86,000 clones, approximately 86% of them appearing once. Source material: peripheral blood. The receptors were gathered from a man aged 40-55 years with acute or convalescent COVID-19.

This chain links TRBV6-5 with TRBJ1-2; a possible D gene is TRBD1 (6 bases). The germline V gene encodes CDR1 MNHEY and CDR2 SVGAGI. Trimming took off 6 bases at V and 4 bases at J, with 18 bases between the two ends. The CDR3 loop spans 15 amino acids. The CDR3: CASRPRQVVSYGYTF. The CDR3 region has the DNA TGTGCCAGCAGACCCCGACAGGTCGTAAGCTATGGCTACACCTTC.

The sample holds one count of this clone. The chain combines TRBV7-9 with TRBJ1-6; possibly TRBD1 for D (5 bases). This CDR3 contains 14 residues. Trimming removed 0 bases at V and 5 bases at J, with 5 bases between. Germline V gives CDR1 SEHNR, CDR2 FQNEAQ (reference sequence). CDR3 in DNA: TGTGCCAGCAGCTTAGCAGGGGATAATTCACCCCTCCACTTT. This sequence encodes CASSLAGDNSPLHF.